The sequence of this T cell receptor beta chain was determined in a study of radiotherapy plus CTLA-4 blockade in lung cancer. Study summary: Disease control was present in roughly 29% of patients, and objective responses in about 18%.

This table comes from immunoSEQ multiplex PCR, and its TCRdb copy is limited to in-frame clones, with some not included. This table holds fewer than 85,000 clones, 70% to 90% found once. Trimming shortened V by 0 bases and J by 1 base, and 12 bases separated the two germline ends. Germline CDR1 LNHNV, CDR2 YYDKDF (reference sequence). This CDR3 is built from 17 residues. The chain uses TRBV15 and TRBJ2-2; D possibly uses TRBD1 or TRBD2 (6 bases each). The clonotype originates from a human donor with non-small cell lung cancer who had stable disease on radiotherapy plus ipilimumab. The sequences come from peripheral blood, collected from a patient treated with radiotherapy plus ipilimumab. DNA for the CDR3: TGTGCCACCAGCAGAGATGAGGGGGGCGGGAACACCGGGGAGCTGTTTTTT. Protein product: CATSRDEGGGNTGELFF. The full variable domain, completed using reference TRBV15 and TRBJ2-2, is DAMVIQNPRYQVTQFGKPVTLSCSQTLNHNVMYWYQQKSSQAPKLLFHYYDKDFNNEADTPDNFQSRRPNTSFCFLDIRSPGLGDTAMYLCATSRDEGGGNTGELFFGEGSRLTVL.